Listed here are 20 T cell receptor beta chains from one sample, sequenced in a study of beta chain features in type 1 diabetes. Overall study findings and caveats: Shortening of TCRB CDR3s, moderate but significant, appeared in all four CD4+ subsets of Type 1 diabetes patients.

Their specific antigens are unknown. The investigators reverse transcribed all of the isolated RNA, so they sequenced expressed TCRB transcripts. The method was immunoSEQ multiplex PCR; TCRdb's version includes in-frame clones alone and lacks a portion of them. The sample holds hundreds of thousands of clones, about 11% seen once. Sequenced: naive CD4+ T cells from blood. The source is a man aged 25 to 40 with type 1 diabetes.

The V gene is TRBV14, the J gene TRBJ1-4; unclear D gene. The CDR3 runs 16 residues. CDR1 SGHDN and CDR2 FVKESK come from the germline V gene. With 0 bases removed from V and 0 bases from J, the gap between germline ends came to 8 bases. The CDR3 loop reads CASSQDLAATNEKLFF. The CDR3, as DNA: TGTGCCAGCAGCCAAGACCTGGCTGCAACTAATGAAAAACTGTTTTTT.

In this sample, this clone turned up a few times. This sequence joins TRBV7-2 and TRBJ2-7; 7 bases line up with TRBD1. CDR3 length equals 15 residues. Germline-derived CDR1 and CDR2 are SGHTA and FQGNSA. V was pared by 5 bases and J by 6 bases, with 13 bases of the junction left unmatched. CDR3 in amino acids: CASSVEGGAVSEQYF. DNA for the CDR3: TGTGCCAGCAGCGTTGAAGGGGGCGCTGTATCCGAGCAGTACTTC.

The rearrangement uses TRBV25-1 and TRBJ2-5; D possibly corresponds to TRBD2 (6 bases). Germline assignment: CDR1 MGHDK and CDR2 SYGVNS. V lost 4 bases and J 3 bases, leaving 15 bases between the germline ends. The CDR3 extends over 15 amino acids. The CDR3 here is CASSVWYWEEETQYF. In DNA, the CDR3 is TGTGCCAGCAGTGTATGGTATTGGGAGGAAGAGACCCAGTACTTC.

The V call is TRBV5-1, the J call TRBJ2-3; maybe TRBD2 (6 bases). This CDR3 has 15 residues. CDR1 and CDR2 (germline): SGHRS, YFSETQ. The V end lost 4 bases, the J end lost 0 bases, and 12 bases lay between the germline ends. The CDR3 loop is CASSLSGASTDTQYF. The CDR3 region has the DNA TGCGCCAGCAGCCTTAGCGGCGCTAGCACAGATACGCAGTATTTT.

CDR3 coding DNA: TGTGCCATCAGTGAAGGGACAGCCCTCCCCAATGGCTACACCTTC. This codes for CAISEGTALPNGYTF. This chain links TRBV10-3 with TRBJ1-2; 7 bases are shared with TRBD1. V lost 3 bases and J lost 6; bases outside the gene matches: 10. The germline gives CDR1 ENHRY, CDR2 SYGVKD. The CDR3 runs to 15 residues.

This clone has more than one count but fewer than ten. This chain links TRBV10-3 with TRBJ2-5; 8 nucleotides agree with TRBD2. In germline, CDR1 is ENHRY, CDR2 SYGVKD. V lost 8 bases, J lost 0 bases, and 14 bases stayed unmatched. The length of the CDR3 is 17 residues. The CDR3 DNA is TGTGCCATCGGAGCATGGAGCGGGGGAGCGTACCAAGAGACCCAGTACTTC. It encodes CAIGAWSGGAYQETQYF.

This clone was found a few times. The chain recombines TRBV19 with TRBJ2-2; no clear D. The germline V and J ends were trimmed by 6 bases and 5 bases, with 7 bases remaining between them. The CDR3 extends over 12 amino acids. Germline-derived CDR1 and CDR2 are LNHDA and SQIVND (reference sequence). The CDR3 loop is CASSPLTGELFF. DNA of the CDR3: TGTGCCAGTAGCCCCCTTACCGGGGAGCTGTTTTTT.

This clone has just a few counts. This chain joins TRBV2 and TRBJ1-1, with 7 positions matching TRBD1. The CDR3 has 15 amino acids. Per the germline V gene, CDR1 is SNHLY and CDR2 is FYNNEI. With V trimmed by 5 bases and J by 1 base, 7 bases remained unmatched. CDR3 coding DNA: TGTGCCAGCAGTAACAGGGGAGTGGAGAACACTGAAGCTTTCTTT. Residues: CASSNRGVENTEAFF.

This clone was counted only a few times. The V call is TRBV15, the J call TRBJ2-7, with D tentatively TRBD1 (6 bases). V was clipped by 3 bases and J by 5 bases, with 11 bases between them. The CDR3 loop spans 13 amino acids. Germline CDR1 reads LNHNV; CDR2 reads YYDKDF (reference sequence). CDR3: CATSSRGGNEQYF. In DNA, the CDR3 is TGTGCCACCAGCAGCCGTGGGGGCAACGAGCAGTACTTC.

The sample holds a few counts of this clone. The chain carries TRBV7-3 and TRBJ2-1; 7 nucleotides match TRBD1. V trimming: 5 bases; J trimming: 8 bases; junction bases outside the gene matches: 3. The CDR3 extends over 12 amino acids. Germline V gene data show CDR1 as SGHTA and CDR2 as FQGTGA. The CDR3 loop reads CASSPTGDEQFF. The DNA for the CDR3 is TGTGCCAGCAGCCCCACAGGGGATGAGCAGTTCTTC. Filled out from reference TRBV7-3 and TRBJ2-1, the complete variable domain reads GAGVSQTPSNKVTEKGKYVELRCDPISGHTALYWYRQSLGQGPEFLIYFQGTGAADDSGLPNDRFFAVRPEGSVSTLKIQRTERGDSAVYLCASSPTGDEQFFGPGTRLTVL.

The CDR3 loop reads CAWSAGGLGTDTQYF. The CDR3 DNA reads TGTGCCTGGAGTGCCGGGGGGCTCGGCACAGATACGCAGTATTTT. The chain uses TRBV30 and TRBJ2-3; D may be TRBD2 (7 bases). CDR1 and CDR2 (germline): GTSNPN, SVGIG (reference sequence). V was trimmed by 1 base and J by 1 base, leaving 12 bases between them. This CDR3 has 15 amino acids.

The chain couples TRBV29-1 to TRBJ1-1; 8 bases agree with TRBD1. The junction had 8 bases not matched to a gene; V was cut back by 7 bases and J by 4 bases. CDR1 and CDR2 from the germline V gene are SQVTM and ANQGSEA. The CDR3 has 13 residues. The CDR3 loop is CSENRGVTTEAFF. The CDR3 DNA follows: TGCAGCGAAAACAGGGGGGTCACCACTGAAGCTTTCTTT.

The V and J genes are TRBV2 and TRBJ1-1; possible D gene TRBD1, 6 bases. Germline-derived CDR1 and CDR2 are SNHLY and FYNNEI. With 6 bases removed from V and 5 bases from J, the gap between germline ends came to 13 bases. There are 13 residues in the CDR3. CDR3 amino acids: CASRHRGGTEAFF. In nucleotides, the CDR3 is TGTGCCAGCAGACATAGGGGGGGAACTGAAGCTTTCTTT.

This rearrangement joins TRBV2 to TRBJ1-6, with D unresolved. The germline V and J ends were trimmed by 7 bases and 9 bases, with 13 bases remaining between them. This CDR3 spans 13 amino acids. Germline CDR1 and CDR2: SNHLY and FYNNEI. DNA for the CDR3: TGTGCCAGCATAGGCAGGATACGTTCACCCCTCCACTTT. Translating gives CASIGRIRSPLHF.

This clone was seen more than once but under ten times. This chain connects TRBV5-4 to TRBJ1-6; no clear D. Trimming took off 4 bases at V and 7 bases at J, with 12 bases between the two ends. Germline CDR1 SGHNT, CDR2 YYREEE (reference sequence). The CDR3 extends over 14 amino acids. The CDR3 protein is CASSPLDQNSPLHF. DNA for the CDR3: TGTGCCAGCAGCCCCCTAGATCAAAATTCACCCCTCCACTTT. Variable domain in full (rest from reference TRBV5-4 and TRBJ1-6): ETGVTQSPTHLIKTRGQQVTLRCSSQSGHNTVSWYQQALGQGPQFIFQYYREEENGRGNFPPRFSGLQFPNYSSELNVNALELDDSALYLCASSPLDQNSPLHFGNGTRLTVT.

The chain couples TRBV6-5 to TRBJ2-7; D perhaps matches TRBD1 (6 bases). The CDR3 spans 14 residues. Germline values: CDR1 MNHEY, CDR2 SVGAGI. V dropped 3 bases and J dropped 2 bases, with 11 bases sitting between them. Here the CDR3 reads CASSYQGQTYEQYF. CDR3 bases: TGTGCCAGCAGTTATCAAGGACAGACCTACGAGCAGTACTTC.

V and J are TRBV28 and TRBJ1-6, with 7 bases matching TRBD1. J lost 9 bases, V lost 2 bases, and 7 bases had no gene match. Germline V gene data show CDR1 as MDHEN and CDR2 as SYDVKM. The CDR3 is 15 amino acids. The CDR3 protein is CASSLNRGKSSPLHF. For the CDR3, the DNA is TGTGCCAGCAGTTTAAACAGGGGAAAAAGTTCACCCCTCCACTTT.

This clone was detected a few times. The chain recombines TRBV9 with TRBJ2-1; TRBD1 aligns across 7 bases. This CDR3 is built from 15 residues. Germline V lookup: CDR1 SGDLS, CDR2 YYNGEE. V shed 6 bases and J 0 bases; nucleotides not matched to a gene: 6. The CDR3 is CASTATGSSYNEQFF. As DNA, the CDR3 is TGTGCCAGCACCGCGACAGGGAGCTCCTACAATGAGCAGTTCTTC. Together with reference TRBV9 and TRBJ2-1, the CDR3 gives the full variable domain: DSGVTQTPKHLITATGQRVTLRCSPRSGDLSVYWYQQSLDQGLQFLIQYYNGEERAKGNILERFSAQQFPDLHSELNLSSLELGDSALYFCASTATGSSYNEQFFGPGTRLTVL.

The chain carries TRBV2 and TRBJ1-5; D is perhaps TRBD1 (6 bases). The length of the CDR3 is 13 residues. The germline CDR1 and CDR2 sequences are SNHLY and FYNNEI. V was clipped by 7 bases and J by 4 bases, with 11 bases between them. In DNA form, the CDR3 reads TGTGCCAGCAAGGTGGACAGTAATCAGCCCCAGCATTTT. This gives the protein CASKVDSNQPQHF. Full variable domain (outside the CDR3, taken from reference TRBV2 and TRBJ1-5): EPEVTQTPSHQVTQMGQEVILRCVPISNHLYFYWYRQILGQKVEFLVSFYNNEISEKSEIFDDQFSVERPDGSNFTLKIRSTKLEDSAMYFCASKVDSNQPQHFGDGTRLSIL.

This clone was found a few times. V and J are TRBV28 and TRBJ2-2, with TRBD2 matching 10 bases. The J segment lost 4 bases and the V segment lost 6 bases, leaving 5 bases of the junction unmatched. In germline, CDR1 is MDHEN, CDR2 SYDVKM. The CDR3 is 15 amino acids. As DNA, the CDR3 is TGTGCCAGCAGGGGGACTAGCGTGTTCACCGGGGAGCTGTTTTTT. As protein: CASRGTSVFTGELFF.